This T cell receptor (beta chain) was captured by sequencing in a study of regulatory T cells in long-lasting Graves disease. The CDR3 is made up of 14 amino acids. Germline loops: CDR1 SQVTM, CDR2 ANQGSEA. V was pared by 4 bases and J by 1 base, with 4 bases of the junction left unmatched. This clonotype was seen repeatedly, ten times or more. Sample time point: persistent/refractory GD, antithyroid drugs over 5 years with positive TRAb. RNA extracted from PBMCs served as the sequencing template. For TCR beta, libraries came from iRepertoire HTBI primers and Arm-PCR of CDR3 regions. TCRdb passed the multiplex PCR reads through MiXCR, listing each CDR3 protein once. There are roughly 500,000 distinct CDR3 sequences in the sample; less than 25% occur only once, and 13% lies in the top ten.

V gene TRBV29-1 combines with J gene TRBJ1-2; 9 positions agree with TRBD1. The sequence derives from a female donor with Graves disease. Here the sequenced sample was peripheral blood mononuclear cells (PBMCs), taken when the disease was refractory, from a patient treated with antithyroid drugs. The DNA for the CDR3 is TGCAGCGTTGCCCCGGGACAGGGTAACTATGGCTACACCTTC. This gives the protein CSVAPGQGNYGYTF. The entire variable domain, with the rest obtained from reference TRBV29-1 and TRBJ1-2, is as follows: SAVISQKPSRDICQRGTSLTIQCQVDSQVTMMFWYRQQPGQSLTLIATANQGSEATYESGFVIDKFPISRPNLTFSTLTVSNMSPEDSSIYLCSVAPGQGNYGYTFGSGTRLTVV.